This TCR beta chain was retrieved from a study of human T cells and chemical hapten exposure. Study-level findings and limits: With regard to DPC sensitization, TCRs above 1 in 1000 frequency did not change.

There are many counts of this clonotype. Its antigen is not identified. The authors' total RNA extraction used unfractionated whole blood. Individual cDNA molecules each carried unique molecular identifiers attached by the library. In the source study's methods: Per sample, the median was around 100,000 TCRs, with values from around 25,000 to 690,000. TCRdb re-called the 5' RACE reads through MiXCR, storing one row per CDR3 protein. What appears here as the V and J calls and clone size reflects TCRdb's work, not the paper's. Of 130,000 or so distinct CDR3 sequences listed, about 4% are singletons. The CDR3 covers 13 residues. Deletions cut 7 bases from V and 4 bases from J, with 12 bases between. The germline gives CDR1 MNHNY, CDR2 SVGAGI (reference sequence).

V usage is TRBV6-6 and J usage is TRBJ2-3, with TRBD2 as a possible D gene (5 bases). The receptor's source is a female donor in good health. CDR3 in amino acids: CASTPSGSDTQYF. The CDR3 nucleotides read TGTGCCAGCACCCCCAGCGGATCAGATACGCAGTATTTT.